The source of this T cell receptor (beta chain) is a study of cytomegalovirus exposure and HLA in healthy donors. Study outcomes and limitations: Rare TCR sequences predominated, though certain public TCRs were found in many donors. A later analysis found most CMV-associated TCR beta chains apparently HLA-restricted. Prior analysis indicated that the majority of TCR beta V segments exhibited productivity approximately 90% or approximately 30% of the time. Donor immune exposure was known only as CMV serostatus.

Points on this clone: Its antigen remains unknown.

In the PCR, 60 Vbeta and 13 Jbeta primers were used. Data came from immunoSEQ multiplex PCR; TCRdb stores just in-frame clones and leaves some out. The sample includes about 200,000 clones, 80% to 90% of them seen just once. CDR1 is MNHNS and CDR2 is SASEGT in the germline V gene. V was shortened by 6 bases and J by 1 base, with 7 bases between the two germline ends. The CDR3 runs 12 residues. Sample: PBMCs. The rearrangement joins TRBV6-1 to TRBJ2-7; D unclear. The source of this sequence is a man aged 30 to 45 in good health and CMV-seronegative. CDR3 amino acids: CASSPRSYEQYF. In DNA form, the CDR3 reads TGTGCCAGCAGCCCCAGGTCCTACGAGCAGTACTTC.